This is a list of T cell receptor beta chains from one sample in a study of blood T cell repertoires in COVID-19. Measured with immunoSEQ multiplex PCR; TCRdb has only the in-frame clones, and not every one. The sample has some 140,000 clones, around 73% seen once. Sequencing was carried out using peripheral blood. Every receptor here comes from a man aged 55 to 70 who had recovered from COVID-19. CDR3s include the opening cysteine and the closing phenylalanine or tryptophan. The D gene is left open where the match is weak. Not every row has a clone size; where given, it reads once, few, many or a size class.

V gene,J gene,clone size,D gene,CDR3 DNA,CDR3 protein
TRBV18,TRBJ2-7,NA,NA,TGTGCCAGCCGTGGGGGGGGGCAGGACTACGAGCAGTACTTC,CASRGGGQDYEQYF
TRBV7-2,TRBJ2-5,few,NA,TGTGCCAGCAGCTCAGCGCGTGCGGAGCTCCAAGAGACCCAGTACTTC,CASSSARAELQETQYF
TRBV5-1,TRBJ1-1,NA,NA,TGCGCCAGCAGCTTGGAGGGGATCAGCACTGAAGCTTTCTTT,CASSLEGISTEAFF
TRBV18,TRBJ2-5,NA,NA,TGTGCCAGCTCACCACTCGTGAGACAGATTCAAGAGACCCAGTACTTC,CASSPLVRQIQETQYF
TRBV9,TRBJ2-1,NA,NA,TGTGCCAGCAGCGTAGATTCTAGCAGTCTGGGTGAGCAGTTCTTC,CASSVDSSSLGEQFF
TRBV11-3,TRBJ2-3,NA,NA,TGTGCCAGCAGCTTAGCTAGATTCACAGATACGCAGTATTTT,CASSLARFTDTQYF
TRBV7-9,TRBJ2-4,once,NA,TGTGCCAGCAGCTTTGAGGACATTCAGTACTTC,CASSFEDIQYF
TRBV7-6,TRBJ2-3,NA,NA,TGTGCCAGCAGCTTATTGGGCGGCACAGATACGCAGTATTTT,CASSLLGGTDTQYF
TRBV24-1,TRBJ2-5,few,TRBD2,TGTGCCACCAGTGACCCCGTAGCGGGGGTACAAGAGACCCAGTACTTC,CATSDPVAGVQETQYF
TRBV7-9,TRBJ1-6,NA,NA,TGTGCCAGCAGCTTAGAGACAGTAAATTCACCCCTCCACTTT,CASSLETVNSPLHF
TRBV4-3,TRBJ1-6,once,NA,TGCGCCAGCAGCCCCACCGCGGGGAGGAATTCACCCCTCCACTTT,CASSPTAGRNSPLHF
TRBV5-1,TRBJ2-2,NA,NA,TGCGCCAGCAGCCCCGTTGCGGTAGTGAACACCGGGGAGCTGTTTTTT,CASSPVAVVNTGELFF
TRBV7-9,TRBJ1-1,NA,NA,TGTGCCAGCAGCTTACTGGGGGGGAACACTGAAGCTTTCTTT,CASSLLGGNTEAFF
TRBV4-2,TRBJ2-1,few,TRBD2,TGTGCCAGCAGCTCATCTTCTAGCGGCGGGTCCAATGAGCAGTTCTTC,CASSSSSSGGSNEQFF
TRBV2,TRBJ1-2,NA,NA,TGTGCCAGCAGTCAAGTGGAGGGTTTCTATGGCTACACCTTC,CASSQVEGFYGYTF
TRBV7-2,TRBJ2-1,NA,TRBD2,TGTGCCAGCAGCTTCGGACTAGATGCCAATGAGCAGTTCTTC,CASSFGLDANEQFF
TRBV11-2,TRBJ2-2,NA,NA,TGTGCCAGCAGCTTCCAGGGCCATGGCGGGGAGCTGTTTTTT,CASSFQGHGGELFF
TRBV10-3,TRBJ1-2,NA,TRBD1,TGTGCCATCAGTGGGACAGGGAACTATGGCTACACCTTC,CAISGTGNYGYTF
TRBV2,TRBJ2-3,NA,NA,TGTGCCAGCAGTAGAGTGACCCCGGGGGCAGATACGCAGTATTTT,CASSRVTPGADTQYF
TRBV2,TRBJ1-5,NA,NA,TGTGCCAGCAGTGAATTCTATCAGCCCCAGCATTTT,CASSEFYQPQHF
TRBV9,TRBJ2-3,NA,TRBD2,TGTGCCAGCAGCGTGTCGAGCGGGAGGGTTACAGATACGCAGTATTTT,CASSVSSGRVTDTQYF
TRBV7-9,TRBJ2-3,NA,TRBD2,TGTGCCAGCAGCGTCGGACTAGCGGGAGGGTGGAATACGCAGTATTTT,CASSVGLAGGWNTQYF
TRBV30,TRBJ2-2,once,TRBD1,TGTGCCTGGAGTTACTACAGGGGCACGGACCTAACGAACACCGGGGAGCTGTTTTTT,CAWSYYRGTDLTNTGELFF
TRBV7-2,TRBJ1-2,NA,NA,TGTGCCAGCAGCTTAGGAGGGTCCGGGAAGTACTATGGCTACACCTTC,CASSLGGSGKYYGYTF
TRBV28,TRBJ1-2,NA,NA,TGTGCCAGCAGTTTATCGACAGCCTATGGCTACACCTTC,CASSLSTAYGYTF
TRBV5-1,TRBJ2-3,NA,TRBD1,TGCGCCAGCAGCCCCCGGACAGGGATCCCAGATACGCAGTATTTT,CASSPRTGIPDTQYF
TRBV5-1,TRBJ1-1,few,NA,TGCGCCAGCAGCTTGGGAGGCGGGGGGCAAACCATGAACACTGAAGCTTTCTTT,CASSLGGGGQTMNTEAFF